Given below is one T cell receptor (beta chain) in context. This record comes from a study of T-cell reconstitution after alpha-beta-depleted transplantation in children. The CDR3 extends over 15 amino acids. The germline CDR1 and CDR2 sequences are SGHRS and YFSETQ. V lost 0 bases and J lost 5; bases outside the gene matches: 4. Preparation of the TCRbeta library used unique molecular identifiers. A single record per CDR3 protein comes from TCRdb applying MiXCR to the PCR reads. This table holds approximately 520,000 distinct CDR3 sequences, about an eighth found once. The source was PBMCs, mostly from graft donor cells, collected 180 days after TCRalphabeta/CD19-depleted stem cell transplant. The chain combines TRBV5-1 with TRBJ2-3; TRBD1 matches at 9 bases. The clonotype comes from a female patient between 2 and 15 years old who had a stem cell transplant for aplastic anemia, so the T cells may come from the graft donor. The chain's CDR3 is CASSLAGQGGDTQYF. CDR3 bases: TGCGCCAGCAGCTTGGCGGGACAGGGAGGAGATACGCAGTATTTT.